This record covers a single TCR beta chain. TCRdb's table, derived via immunoSEQ multiplex PCR, lists solely in-frame clones and lacks some. This sample yields over 200,000 clones, of which about 92% are seen a single time; approximately 3% belongs to the top ten. V was trimmed by 7 bases and J by 5 bases, leaving 12 bases between them. This CDR3 has 13 residues. CDR1 and CDR2 from the germline V gene are MGHDK and SYGVNS. The data were taken from a study of cytomegalovirus exposure and HLA in healthy donors. Material: PBMCs. The chain employs TRBV25-1 and TRBJ2-1; D remains ambiguous. The clonotype originates from a young woman in good health and CMV-seronegative. CDR3 nucleotides: TGTGCCAGCACCATCCCCCCGAACAATGAGCAGTTCTTC. Protein product: CASTIPPNNEQFF.